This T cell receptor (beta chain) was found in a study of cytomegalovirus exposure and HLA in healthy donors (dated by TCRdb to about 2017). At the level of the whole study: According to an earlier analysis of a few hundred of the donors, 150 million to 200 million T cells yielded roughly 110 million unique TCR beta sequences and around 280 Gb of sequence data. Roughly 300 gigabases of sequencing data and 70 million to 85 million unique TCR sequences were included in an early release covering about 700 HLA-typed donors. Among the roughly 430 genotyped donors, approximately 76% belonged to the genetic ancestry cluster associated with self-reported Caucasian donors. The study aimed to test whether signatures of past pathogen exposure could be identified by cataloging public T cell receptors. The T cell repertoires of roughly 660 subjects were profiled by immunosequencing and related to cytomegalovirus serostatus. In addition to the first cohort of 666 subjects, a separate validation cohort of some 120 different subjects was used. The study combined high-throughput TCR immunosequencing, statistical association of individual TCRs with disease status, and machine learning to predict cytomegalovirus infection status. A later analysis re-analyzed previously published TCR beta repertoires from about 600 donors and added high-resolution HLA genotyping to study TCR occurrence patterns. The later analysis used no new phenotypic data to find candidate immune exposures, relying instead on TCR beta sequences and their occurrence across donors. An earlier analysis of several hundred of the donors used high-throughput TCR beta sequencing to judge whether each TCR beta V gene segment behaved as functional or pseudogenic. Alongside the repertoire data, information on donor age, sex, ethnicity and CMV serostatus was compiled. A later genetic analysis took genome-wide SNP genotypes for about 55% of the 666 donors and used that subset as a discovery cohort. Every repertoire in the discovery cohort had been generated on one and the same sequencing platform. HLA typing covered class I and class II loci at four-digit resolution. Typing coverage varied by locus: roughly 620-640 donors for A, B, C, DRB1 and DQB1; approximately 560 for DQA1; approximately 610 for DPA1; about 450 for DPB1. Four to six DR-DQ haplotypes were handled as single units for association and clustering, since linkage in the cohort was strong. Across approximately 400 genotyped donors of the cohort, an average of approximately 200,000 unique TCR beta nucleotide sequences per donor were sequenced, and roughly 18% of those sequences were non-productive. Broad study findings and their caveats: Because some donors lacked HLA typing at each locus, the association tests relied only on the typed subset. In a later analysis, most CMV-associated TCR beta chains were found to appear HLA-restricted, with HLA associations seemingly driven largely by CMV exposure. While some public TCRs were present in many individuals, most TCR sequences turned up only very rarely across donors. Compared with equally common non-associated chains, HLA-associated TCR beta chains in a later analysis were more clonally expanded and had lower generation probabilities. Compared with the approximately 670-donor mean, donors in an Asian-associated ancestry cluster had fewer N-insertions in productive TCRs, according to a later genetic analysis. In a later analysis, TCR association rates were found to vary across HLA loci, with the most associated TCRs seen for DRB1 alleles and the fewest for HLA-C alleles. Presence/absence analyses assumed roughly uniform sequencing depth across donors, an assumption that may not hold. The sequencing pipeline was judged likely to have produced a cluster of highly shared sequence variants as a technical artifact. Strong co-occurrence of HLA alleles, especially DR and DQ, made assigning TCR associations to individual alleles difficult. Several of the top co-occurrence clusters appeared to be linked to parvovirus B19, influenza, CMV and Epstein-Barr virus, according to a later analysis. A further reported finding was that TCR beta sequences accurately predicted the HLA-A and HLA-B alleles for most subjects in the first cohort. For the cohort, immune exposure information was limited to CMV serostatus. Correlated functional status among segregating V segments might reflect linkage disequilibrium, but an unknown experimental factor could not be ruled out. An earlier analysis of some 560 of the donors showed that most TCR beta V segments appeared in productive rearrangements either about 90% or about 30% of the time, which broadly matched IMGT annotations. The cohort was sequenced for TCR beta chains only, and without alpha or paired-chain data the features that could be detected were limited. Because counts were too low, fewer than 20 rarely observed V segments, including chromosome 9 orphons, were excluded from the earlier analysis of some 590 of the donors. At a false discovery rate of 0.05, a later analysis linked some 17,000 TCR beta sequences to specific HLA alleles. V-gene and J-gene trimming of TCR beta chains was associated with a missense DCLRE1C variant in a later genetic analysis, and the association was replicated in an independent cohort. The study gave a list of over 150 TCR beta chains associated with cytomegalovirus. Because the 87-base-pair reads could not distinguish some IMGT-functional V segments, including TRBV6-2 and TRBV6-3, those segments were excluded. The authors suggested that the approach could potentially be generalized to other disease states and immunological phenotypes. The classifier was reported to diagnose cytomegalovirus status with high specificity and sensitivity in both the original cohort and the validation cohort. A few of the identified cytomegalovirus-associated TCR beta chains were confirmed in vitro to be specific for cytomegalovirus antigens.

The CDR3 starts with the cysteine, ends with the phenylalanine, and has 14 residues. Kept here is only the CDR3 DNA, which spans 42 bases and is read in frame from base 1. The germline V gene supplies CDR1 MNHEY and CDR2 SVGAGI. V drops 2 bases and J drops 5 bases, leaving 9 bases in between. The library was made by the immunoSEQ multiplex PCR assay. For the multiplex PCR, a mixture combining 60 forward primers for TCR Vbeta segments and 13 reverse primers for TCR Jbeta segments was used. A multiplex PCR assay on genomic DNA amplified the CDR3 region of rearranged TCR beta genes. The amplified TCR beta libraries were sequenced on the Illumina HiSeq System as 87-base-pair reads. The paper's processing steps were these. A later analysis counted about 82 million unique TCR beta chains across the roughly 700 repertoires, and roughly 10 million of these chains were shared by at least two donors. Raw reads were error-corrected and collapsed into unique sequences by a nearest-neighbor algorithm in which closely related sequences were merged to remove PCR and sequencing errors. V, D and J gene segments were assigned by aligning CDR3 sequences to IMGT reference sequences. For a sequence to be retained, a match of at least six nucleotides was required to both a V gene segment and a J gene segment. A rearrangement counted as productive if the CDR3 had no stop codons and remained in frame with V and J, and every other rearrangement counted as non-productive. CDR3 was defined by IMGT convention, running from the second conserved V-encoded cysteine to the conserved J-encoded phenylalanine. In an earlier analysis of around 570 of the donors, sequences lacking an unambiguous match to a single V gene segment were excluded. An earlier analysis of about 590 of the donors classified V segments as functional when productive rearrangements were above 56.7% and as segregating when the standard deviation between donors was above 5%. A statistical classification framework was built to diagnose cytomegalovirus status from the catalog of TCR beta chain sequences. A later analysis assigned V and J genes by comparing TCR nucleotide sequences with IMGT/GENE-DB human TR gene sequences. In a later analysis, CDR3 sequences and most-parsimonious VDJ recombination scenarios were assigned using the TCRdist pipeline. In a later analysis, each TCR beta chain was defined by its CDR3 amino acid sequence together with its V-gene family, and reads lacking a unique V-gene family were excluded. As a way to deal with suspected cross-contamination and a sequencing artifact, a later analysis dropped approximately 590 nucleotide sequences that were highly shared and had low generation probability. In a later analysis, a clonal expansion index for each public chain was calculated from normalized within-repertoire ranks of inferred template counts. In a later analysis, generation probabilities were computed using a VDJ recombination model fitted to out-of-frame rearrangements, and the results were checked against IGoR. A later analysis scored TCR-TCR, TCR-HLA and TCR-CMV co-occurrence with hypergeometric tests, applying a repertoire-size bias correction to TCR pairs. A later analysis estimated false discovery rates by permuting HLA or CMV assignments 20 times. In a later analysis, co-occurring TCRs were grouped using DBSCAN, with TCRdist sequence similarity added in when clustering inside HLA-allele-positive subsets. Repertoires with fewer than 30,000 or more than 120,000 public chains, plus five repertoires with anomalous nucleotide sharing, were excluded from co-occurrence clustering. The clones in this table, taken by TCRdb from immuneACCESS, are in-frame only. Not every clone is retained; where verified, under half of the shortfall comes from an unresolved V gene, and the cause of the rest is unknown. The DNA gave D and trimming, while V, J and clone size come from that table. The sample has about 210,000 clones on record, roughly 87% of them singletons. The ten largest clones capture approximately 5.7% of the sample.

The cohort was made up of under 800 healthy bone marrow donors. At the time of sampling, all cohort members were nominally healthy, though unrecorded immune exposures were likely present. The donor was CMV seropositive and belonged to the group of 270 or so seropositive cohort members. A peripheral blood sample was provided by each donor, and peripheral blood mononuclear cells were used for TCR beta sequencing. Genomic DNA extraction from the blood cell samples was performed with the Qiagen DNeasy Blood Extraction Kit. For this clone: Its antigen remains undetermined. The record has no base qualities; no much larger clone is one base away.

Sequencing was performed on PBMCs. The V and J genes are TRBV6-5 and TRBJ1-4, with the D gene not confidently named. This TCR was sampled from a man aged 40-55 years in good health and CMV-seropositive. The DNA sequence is TGTGCCAGCAGTTACGGGAGGGTAAATGAAAAACTGTTTTTT. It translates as CASSYGRVNEKLFF.